These 28 T cell receptor beta chains originate from one sample sequenced in a study of identical twins. TCRdb used MiXCR to reprocess the 5' RACE reads, holding one entry per CDR3 protein. The table records about 240,000 distinct CDR3 sequences, approximately 10% of them present only once. Sequences were obtained from memory T cells sorted from blood. These receptors came from a man aged 50 to 60 in good health.

This clonotype has a handful of counts. This sequence joins TRBV10-3 and TRBJ1-6; D gene unclear. The CDR3 sequence is 14 residues long. Germline V gene data show CDR1 as ENHRY and CDR2 as SYGVKD. The ends were cut back, 6 bases at V and 6 bases at J, with 12 bases in the middle. Here the CDR3 DNA reads TGTGCCATCAGAACTGACTCCCTTAATTCACCCCTCCACTTT. Translation: CAIRTDSLNSPLHF.

This clonotype was detected a few times. This chain links TRBV29-1 with TRBJ2-5; tentative D call: TRBD1 (5 bases). The CDR3 is 12 amino acids. Trimming cost V 3 bases and J 7 bases, with 12 bases left between them. Germline V gives CDR1 SQVTM, CDR2 ANQGSEA. The CDR3 sequence is CSVDHRSGTQYF. CDR3 DNA sequence: TGCAGCGTTGATCACAGGTCAGGGACCCAGTACTTC.

This clonotype was observed at least ten times. The rearrangement joins TRBV11-1 to TRBJ2-3, with D tentatively TRBD1 (5 bases). The CDR3 totals 16 residues. The ends were cut back, 5 bases at V and 3 bases at J, with 18 bases in the middle. Germline V gene lookup returns CDR1 SGHAT and CDR2 FQDESV (reference sequence). CDR3 bases: TGTGCCAGCAGCCCCCGACAGCCTCGCAGAACAGATACGCAGTATTTT. It codes for CASSPRQPRRTDTQYF.

This clonotype was counted once. The chain combines TRBV4-2 with TRBJ1-3, with a weak D call TRBD1 (5 bases). The CDR3 spans 17 residues. The germline V and J ends were trimmed by 0 bases and 0 bases, with 12 bases remaining between them. Germline V gene data show CDR1 as LGHNA and CDR2 as YNFKEQ. CDR3 sequence: CASSQEGWGGSGNTIYF. For the CDR3, the DNA is TGTGCCAGCAGCCAAGAGGGTTGGGGGGGCTCTGGAAACACCATATATTTT.

As for this clonotype: Being one base from a much bigger clone, this may be a read error. The gene calls are TRBV10-3 and TRBJ1-1, with D unclear. The V gene's germline CDR1 is ENHRY and CDR2 SYGVKD. CDR3 length: 13 amino acids. CDR3 in amino acids: CDISEFSGTEAFF. In DNA form, the CDR3 reads TGTGACATCAGTGAGTTCTCTGGGACTGAAGCTTTCTTT.

The CDR3 loop reads CASSDLPNEKLFF. The CDR3 nucleotides read TGTGCCAGCAGCGACCTTCCAAATGAAAAACTGTTTTTT. The chain couples TRBV3-1 to TRBJ1-4; D is ambiguous. From germline, CDR1 is LGHDT and CDR2 YNNKEL (reference sequence). The CDR3 length is 13 residues. V lost 5 bases and J lost 5, with 9 bases in between.

This clonotype was detected many times. This chain connects TRBV5-1 to TRBJ2-7; TRBD1 or TRBD2 may be the D gene (5 bases each). This CDR3 is 16 amino acids long. Trimming took 4 bases from V and 2 from J, leaving 19 bases between them. The germline CDR1 and CDR2 sequences are SGHRS and YFSETQ. As DNA, the CDR3 is TGCGCCAGCAGCGGGGGTGACGGACTGCTTACCTACGAGCAGTACTTC. Translating it yields CASSGGDGLLTYEQYF.

This clonotype was seen a handful of times. This rearrangement joins TRBV3-1 to TRBJ1-1, with D hard to call. The germline CDR1 and CDR2 sequences are LGHDT and YNNKEL (reference sequence). V was pared by 0 bases and J by 3 bases, with 5 bases between. This CDR3 contains 13 residues. The DNA of the CDR3 is TGTGCCAGCAGCCAAGATGGGTACACTGAAGCTTTCTTT. Its protein is CASSQDGYTEAFF.

This clonotype was detected many times. The rearrangement uses TRBV7-2 and TRBJ2-1, with TRBD1 matching 9 bases. Germline trimming cut 4 bases from V and 2 bases from J; bases unmatched to any gene: 3. This CDR3 is 15 amino acids long. Germline V lookup: CDR1 SGHTA, CDR2 FQGNSA. CDR3 bases: TGTGCCAGCAGCTCGGGACAGGGCCCCTACAATGAGCAGTTCTTC. Its translation is CASSSGQGPYNEQFF.

The chain employs TRBV7-6 and TRBJ2-7, with unresolved D. Trimming left V 2 bases short and J 5 bases short, with 13 bases between. CDR3 length equals 14 residues. The germline V gene encodes CDR1 SGHVS and CDR2 FNYEAQ. The CDR3 protein is CASSLQPVQNEQYF. The CDR3 nucleotides are TGTGCCAGCAGCTTACAACCGGTCCAGAACGAGCAGTACTTC.

This clonotype has at least ten counts. V is TRBV11-2 and J is TRBJ2-1; no clear D gene. Trimming left V 3 bases short and J 5 bases short, with 8 bases between. CDR3 length: 13 amino acids. Germline CDR1 is SGHAT and CDR2 is FQNNGV. The CDR3 reads CASSLSRNNEQFF. CDR3 DNA sequence: TGTGCCAGCAGCTTGAGTAGGAACAATGAGCAGTTCTTC.

Only a few counts were recorded for this clonotype. The chain has TRBV20-1 and TRBJ2-3; TRBD2 aligns across 8 bases. CDR1 is DFQATT and CDR2 is SNEGSKA in the germline V gene (reference sequence). This CDR3 contains 15 residues. J gave up 0 bases and V 3 bases, and 5 bases lay outside the gene matches. CDR3 in amino acids: CSASLAGSSTDTQYF. In nucleotides, the CDR3 is TGCAGTGCTAGCTTAGCGGGGAGTAGCACAGATACGCAGTATTTT.

The chain uses TRBV6-5 and TRBJ2-5, with 7 positions matching TRBD2. Looked up from germline, CDR1 is MNHEY and CDR2 is SVGAGI. The CDR3 spans 15 residues. V dropped 2 bases and J dropped 2; count of bases not matched to a gene: 5. CDR3 bases: TGTGCCAGCAGTTACGGGGGGGAGGTACAAGAGACCCAGTACTTC. Protein: CASSYGGEVQETQYF.

This chain connects TRBV4-3 to TRBJ1-4; a possible D gene is TRBD1 (5 bases). The CDR3 consists of 16 residues. Trimming cost V 0 bases and J 9 bases, with 17 bases left between them. Germline V lookup: CDR1 LGHNA, CDR2 YSLEER. The CDR3 sequence: CASSQETGRSGKKLFF. CDR3 nucleotide sequence: TGCGCCAGCAGCCAAGAGACGGGGCGGTCAGGTAAAAAACTGTTTTTT.

This clonotype came up many times. The chain uses TRBV4-3 and TRBJ1-6; 7 bases are a match to TRBD1. The CDR3 spans 15 residues. Trimming at V came to 6 bases and at J to 8 bases, leaving 10 bases not matched to a gene. Germline assignment: CDR1 LGHNA and CDR2 YSLEER. CDR3 loop: CASRQDAGGYSPLHF. The CDR3 DNA reads TGCGCCAGCAGACAGGATGCAGGGGGTTATTCACCCCTCCACTTT.

This clonotype has more than one count but fewer than ten. The chain links TRBV3-1 to TRBJ2-3, with D perhaps being TRBD1 or TRBD2 (6 bases each). Trimming cost V 5 bases and J 8 bases, with 11 bases left between them. Germline CDR1 is LGHDT and CDR2 is YNNKEL (reference sequence). The length of the CDR3 is 12 residues. The CDR3 loop reads CASSKGGRTQYF. CDR3 sequence (DNA): TGTGCCAGCAGCAAGGGGGGTCGTACGCAGTATTTT.

This clonotype was detected a few times. The chain is built from TRBV4-1 and TRBJ2-1, with a tentative D call TRBD1 (6 bases). Germline lookup yields CDR1 MGHRA and CDR2 YSYEKL. This CDR3 comprises 14 residues. The germline V and J ends were trimmed by 6 bases and 10 bases, with 19 bases remaining between them. CDR3 coding DNA: TGCGCCAGCAGTTGGGACGGCAGGGGTAGCGAGCAGTTCTTC. It is translated as CASSWDGRGSEQFF.

In its sample, this clonotype was seen a few times. The CDR3 protein is CSASPLGQGPQETQYF. The CDR3 coding sequence is TGCAGTGCTAGCCCCCTCGGACAGGGGCCACAAGAGACCCAGTACTTC. The chain carries TRBV20-1 and TRBJ2-5; 9 bases fit TRBD1. The CDR3 spans 16 residues. CDR1 and CDR2 (germline): DFQATT, SNEGSKA (reference sequence). Germline trimming cut 3 bases from V and 2 bases from J; bases unmatched to any gene: 10.

This clonotype showed up many times. The chain is built from TRBV27 and TRBJ2-1; D remains unclear. The ends were cut back, 6 bases at V and 3 bases at J, with 12 bases in the middle. The germline gives CDR1 MNHEY, CDR2 SMNVEV (reference sequence). This CDR3 contains 14 residues. The CDR3 spells CASRNFGGYNEQFF. The CDR3, as DNA: TGTGCCAGCAGAAATTTCGGCGGCTACAATGAGCAGTTCTTC.

The chain joins TRBV7-2 to TRBJ2-5; 11 positions match TRBD1. From germline, CDR1 is SGHTA and CDR2 FQGNSA. This CDR3 region has 16 residues. The junction had 6 bases not matched to a gene; V was cut back by 3 bases and J by 3 bases. CDR3 amino acids: CASSFLGQGVEETQYF. The CDR3, as DNA: TGTGCCAGCAGCTTCCTGGGACAGGGGGTCGAAGAGACCCAGTACTTC. Combining the CDR3 with reference TRBV7-2 and TRBJ2-5 gives the whole variable domain GAGVSQSPSNKVTEKGKDVELRCDPISGHTALYWYRQSLGQGLEFLIYFQGNSAPDKSGLPSDRFSAERTGGSVSTLTIQRTQQEDSAVYLCASSFLGQGVEETQYFGPGTRLLVL.

V usage is TRBV5-6 and J usage is TRBJ2-5, with D possibly matching TRBD2 (6 bases). V dropped 1 base and J dropped 5 bases, with 15 bases sitting between them. This CDR3 spans 15 amino acids. Per the germline V gene, CDR1 is SGHDT and CDR2 is YYEEEE. The CDR3 reads CASSLLAGKGETQYF. Here the CDR3 DNA reads TGTGCCAGCAGCTTGCTCGCGGGGAAGGGGGAGACCCAGTACTTC.

At least ten counts were recorded for this clonotype. The CDR3: CASSQDMEATQYF. The CDR3, as DNA: TGCGCCAGCAGCCAAGACATGGAGGCGACCCAGTACTTC. The chain is built from TRBV4-1 and TRBJ2-5, with TRBD2 as a possible D gene (5 bases). This CDR3 is 13 amino acids long. V lost 0 bases and J 7 bases, leaving 9 bases between the germline ends. CDR1 and CDR2 from the germline V gene are MGHRA and YSYEKL.

This clonotype appeared many times. The chain is built from TRBV7-2 and TRBJ1-4; 7 bases fit TRBD1. Germline V lookup: CDR1 SGHTA, CDR2 FQGNSA. CDR3 size: 16 residues. Trimming took 4 bases from V and 3 from J; bases not matched to a gene: 8. This CDR3 reads CASSSVRGQPNEKLFF. The CDR3 nucleotides read TGTGCCAGCAGCTCCGTCCGGGGACAGCCTAATGAAAAACTGTTTTTT.

This clonotype occurred many times. The V call is TRBV30, the J call TRBJ1-5; D gene unclear. V was cut by 0 bases and J by 9 bases, with 9 bases left in between. The germline V gene has CDR1 GTSNPN and CDR2 SVGIG (reference sequence). The CDR3 loop spans 12 amino acids. For the CDR3, the DNA is TGTGCCTGGAGTGTACGCGTGGGGCCCCAGCATTTT. Amino acid sequence: CAWSVRVGPQHF.

As regards this clonotype: A read error is possible here, since a much larger clone lies one base away. The rearrangement links TRBV20-1 to TRBJ1-2, with TRBD1 identical over 7 bases. Losses at the gene ends were 5 bases for V and 5 bases for J; bases not matched to a gene: 8. The germline CDR1 and CDR2 sequences are DFQATT and SNEGSKA (reference sequence). This CDR3 contains 13 residues. Here the CDR3 DNA reads TGCAGTGCTGACGACAGGGAGGAATATGGCTACACCTTC. It specifies CSADDREEYGYTF.

This clonotype has ten or more counts. The rearrangement joins TRBV11-2 to TRBJ2-7; possible D gene TRBD1, 6 bases. The CDR3 consists of 15 residues. Germline loops: CDR1 SGHAT, CDR2 FQNNGV. Trimming took off 1 base at V and 4 bases at J, with 14 bases between the two ends. The CDR3 nucleotides are TGTGCCAGCAGCTTAGTCGTTGGGGACACGTACGAGCAGTACTTC. Encoded protein: CASSLVVGDTYEQYF.

There are a few counts of this clonotype. The chain couples TRBV2 to TRBJ1-1; perhaps TRBD1 as D (5 bases). Between the trimmed V and J ends, which lost 3 bases and 10 bases, there was a span of 15 bases. Germline CDR1 SNHLY, CDR2 FYNNEI. CDR3 length: 13 amino acids. The CDR3 DNA reads as TGTGCCAGCAGTGATGGCAGGGCTACTCGAGCTTTCTTT. It codes for CASSDGRATRAFF.

V usage is TRBV27 and J usage is TRBJ2-7, with D perhaps matching TRBD1 or TRBD2 (6 bases each). Germline lookup yields CDR1 MNHEY and CDR2 SMNVEV (reference sequence). V lost 5 bases to trimming and J lost 2 bases, with 22 bases between them. The CDR3 has 17 residues. In DNA, the CDR3 is TGTGCCAGCAGTCCCGGGAGTTTAAAGGGGGGTACCTACGAGCAGTACTTC. It is translated as CASSPGSLKGGTYEQYF.